Below are 13 T cell receptor beta chains sequenced from a single sample in a study of spatial heterogeneity in lung cancer (dated by TCRdb to the late 2010s). Library creation used 5' RACE. TCRdb shows the sequencer as NextSeq 500. TCRdb itself trimmed the public reads at Q25 with fastp, ran MiXCR and retained productive beta chains. Every CDR3 protein is listed once, alongside the most common genes and DNA of its rows. The sample table records some 21,000 distinct CDR3 sequences; 4.6% of these occur just once. Of the sample, 7.4% falls within the top ten clones. The time point label of this sample denotes: sample taken at primary tumor resection. TCR sequencing used whole RNA extracted from tumor and nontumor lung tissue, or from cryopreserved PBMC samples, without cell sorting. This sample comprised PBMCs, obtained at surgery. The receptors originated from a male donor with early-stage non-small cell lung cancer.

This clonotype was observed many times. The chain recombines TRBV20-1 with TRBJ2-2; 9 nucleotides agree with TRBD1. The CDR3 is made up of 18 amino acids. From germline, CDR1 is DFQATT and CDR2 SNEGSKA (reference sequence). J lost 2 bases, V lost 0 bases, and 10 bases had no gene match. CDR3: CSARDAGGQGANTGELFF. CDR3 nucleotides: TGCAGTGCTAGAGACGCTGGGGGACAGGGCGCTAACACCGGGGAGCTGTTTTTT.

This clonotype was detected many times. V and J are TRBV20-1 and TRBJ2-7, with D perhaps being TRBD1 or TRBD2 (5 bases each). CDR3 length: 15 residues. Germline loops: CDR1 DFQATT, CDR2 SNEGSKA (reference sequence). V was shortened by 0 bases and J by 2 bases, with 14 bases between the two germline ends. In nucleotides, the CDR3 is TGCAGTGCTAGAGACCTCGGGACGTCTGCCTACGAGCAGTACTTC. This encodes CSARDLGTSAYEQYF.

This clonotype was seen at least ten times. The rearrangement links TRBV6-1 to TRBJ1-5; maybe TRBD1 (6 bases). The CDR3 has 15 residues. CDR1 MNHNS and CDR2 SASEGT come from the germline V gene. The V gene lost 7 bases and the J gene lost 3 bases, with 16 bases spanning the gap. Here the CDR3 reads CASKPTGDNNQPQHF. The CDR3 DNA sequence: TGTGCCAGCAAACCAACGGGGGACAACAATCAGCCCCAGCATTTT.

This clonotype was seen only a few times. This sequence joins TRBV7-9 and TRBJ2-2, with 7 nucleotides matching TRBD2. This CDR3 is 14 amino acids long. Per germline, CDR1 SEHNR and CDR2 FQNEAQ (reference sequence). J gave up 4 bases and V 8 bases, and 7 bases lay outside the gene matches. CDR3 DNA sequence: TGTGCCAGCCGACCGACTAGCCCCACCGGGGAGCTGTTTTTT. Protein: CASRPTSPTGELFF.

This clonotype was counted at least ten times. The chain recombines TRBV9 with TRBJ2-1, with 9 bases that match TRBD1. This CDR3 region has 19 residues. With V trimmed by 4 bases and J by 0 bases, 14 bases remained unmatched. Germline V gene data show CDR1 as SGDLS and CDR2 as YYNGEE. The CDR3 here is CASSSPDRGKSYSYNEQFF. The CDR3 DNA follows: TGTGCCAGCAGCTCCCCAGACAGGGGGAAATCTTACTCCTACAATGAGCAGTTCTTC.

This clonotype is judged medium-sized. The CDR3 here is CASSLAADTQYF. The CDR3 nucleotides read TGTGCCAGCAGCCTAGCGGCAGATACGCAGTATTTT. This rearrangement joins TRBV4-2 to TRBJ2-3; D may be TRBD2 (6 bases). CDR1 and CDR2 from the germline V gene are LGHNA and YNFKEQ. Trimming took off 4 bases at V and 4 bases at J, with 6 bases between the two ends. The CDR3 is 12 amino acids.

The chain links TRBV12-3 or TRBV12-4 to TRBJ2-5; D call uncertain. This CDR3 has 13 residues. Trimming took 2 bases from V and 4 from J, leaving 8 bases between them. The CDR3 sequence is CASSLFKGETQYF. The CDR3 DNA sequence: TGTGCCAGCAGTTTATTCAAGGGAGAGACCCAGTACTTC.

This clonotype was seen ten or more times. This chain uses TRBV7-9 with TRBJ2-5; the D gene could be TRBD1 or TRBD2 (6 bases each). The CDR3 has 15 residues. Trimming pared 1 base from V and 5 bases from J, leaving 14 bases between. The V gene's germline CDR1 is SEHNR and CDR2 FQNEAQ (reference sequence). DNA for the CDR3: TGTGCCAGCAGCTTAGTTCGGGGGCCCATGGAGACCCAGTACTTC. It encodes CASSLVRGPMETQYF.

The table lists this clonotype with many counts. The V call is TRBV28, the J call TRBJ2-7; D may match TRBD1 or TRBD2 (5 bases each). CDR3 size: 14 residues. The germline V gene encodes CDR1 MDHEN and CDR2 SYDVKM. V lost 6 bases to trimming and J lost 7 bases, with 19 bases between them. The CDR3 region has the DNA TGTGCCAGCAGGCCCGCCAGGGAGATCGGAGAGCAGTACTTC. The encoded protein is CASRPAREIGEQYF.

CDR3 sequence reads: CASTGTRLFDEQFF. The CDR3 DNA is TGTGCCAGCACGGGGACACGTCTTTTCGATGAGCAGTTCTTC. J is TRBJ2-1 and V is TRBV7-9; D may be TRBD1 (6 bases). Deletions cut 7 bases from V and 8 bases from J, with 18 bases between. The germline V gene encodes CDR1 SEHNR and CDR2 FQNEAQ (reference sequence). CDR3 length equals 14 residues.

In its sample, this clonotype ranks as medium-sized. J is TRBJ1-6 and V is TRBV20-1; 8 bases agree with TRBD1. The V and J ends lost 6 bases and 7 bases, in that order; junction bases with no gene match: 8. The CDR3 sequence is 14 residues long. Germline loops: CDR1 DFQATT, CDR2 SNEGSKA (reference sequence). The DNA of the CDR3 is TGCAGTGCCATCCCGGGACAGGCGAATTCACCCCTCCACTTT. This gives the protein CSAIPGQANSPLHF.

This clonotype was picked up many times. The chain uses TRBV20-1 and TRBJ1-4, with a weak D call TRBD1 (5 bases). Looked up from germline, CDR1 is DFQATT and CDR2 is SNEGSKA (reference sequence). The CDR3 loop spans 14 amino acids. V was pared by 5 bases and J by 4 bases, with 14 bases between. CDR3 DNA: TGCAGTGCTGTTCCTCAGGGCTTTAATGAAAAACTGTTTTTT. This gives the protein CSAVPQGFNEKLFF.

In this sample, this clonotype turned up many times. The J gene is TRBJ2-3, the V gene TRBV4-2; possibly TRBD2 for D (6 bases). The germline V gene has CDR1 LGHNA and CDR2 YNFKEQ. V was pared by 2 bases and J by 0 bases, with 9 bases between. This CDR3 has 15 amino acids. CDR3 region: CASSQTGTSTDTQYF. As DNA, the CDR3 is TGTGCCAGCAGCCAAACCGGGACTAGCACAGATACGCAGTATTTT.